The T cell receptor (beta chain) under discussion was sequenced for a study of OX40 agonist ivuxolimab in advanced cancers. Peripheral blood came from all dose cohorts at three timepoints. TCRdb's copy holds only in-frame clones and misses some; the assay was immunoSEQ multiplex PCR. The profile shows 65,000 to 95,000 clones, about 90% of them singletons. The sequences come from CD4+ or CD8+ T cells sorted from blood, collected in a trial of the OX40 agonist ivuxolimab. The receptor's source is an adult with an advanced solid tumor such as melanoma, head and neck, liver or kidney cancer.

The CDR3 loop is CASSTGTSGSYNEQFF. CDR3 sequence (DNA): TGCGCCAGCAGCACGGGGACTAGCGGCTCCTACAATGAGCAGTTCTTC. The gene calls are TRBV5-1 and TRBJ2-1, with 11 nucleotides matching TRBD2. Germline trimming cut 4 bases from V and 0 bases from J; bases unmatched to any gene: 3. This CDR3 spans 16 amino acids. Germline assignment: CDR1 SGHRS and CDR2 YFSETQ.